The next 23 T cell receptor beta chains were all read from a single sample in a study of breast tumors, draining lymph nodes, adjacent tissues. Axillary draining lymph nodes of breast cancer patients supplied the node samples. Using its own MiXCR run on the multiplex PCR reads, TCRdb lists one record per CDR3 protein. The sample lists 100,000 to 150,000 distinct CDR3 sequences, 15% to 20% seen once, with roughly 3.5% in the top ten. The specimen sequenced was axillary lymph node tissue. The receptors were sampled from a female donor with breast cancer. Some clones in this sample may be carry-over from other donors' samples.

On this clonotype itself: A single base separates this from a much larger clone, so it may be a read error. The genes are TRBV6-6 and TRBJ2-1, with 9 bases matching TRBD2. The CDR3 totals 15 residues. The germline V gene encodes CDR1 MNHNY and CDR2 SVGAGI (reference sequence). J lost 5 bases, V lost 6 bases, and 8 bases had no gene match. CDR3 loop: CASRQLAGHHNEQFF. Written as DNA, the CDR3 is TGTGCCAGCAGACAGCTAGCGGGGCACCACAATGAGCAGTTCTTC.

This clonotype was detected only a few times. The chain couples TRBV6-1 to TRBJ2-7; TRBD2 agrees at 7 bases. Germline loops: CDR1 MNHNS, CDR2 SASEGT. The CDR3 contains 16 residues. The J segment lost 1 base and the V segment lost 6 bases, leaving 12 bases of the junction unmatched. CDR3 amino acids: CASRTWGEGRSYEQYF. CDR3 sequence (DNA): TGTGCCAGCAGAACCTGGGGGGAGGGCCGGTCCTACGAGCAGTACTTC.

This clonotype has a count of ten or more. The V call is TRBV19, the J call TRBJ2-2; D not resolved. The V end lost 3 bases, the J end lost 6 bases, and 11 bases lay between the germline ends. The CDR3 extends over 14 amino acids. Germline loops: CDR1 LNHDA, CDR2 SQIVND (reference sequence). CDR3 amino acids: CASSIVWGPGELFF. The CDR3, as DNA: TGTGCCAGTAGTATCGTCTGGGGTCCCGGGGAGCTGTTTTTT.

Details on this clonotype: Possible read error: a much larger clone is one base away. CDR3 sequence reads: CSVGVALSDTQYF. The CDR3 DNA is TGCAGCGTTGGGGTGGCTCTCTCAGATACGCAGTATTTT. The chain joins TRBV29-1 to TRBJ2-3; D not resolved. The CDR3 covers 13 residues. Germline lookup yields CDR1 SQVTM and CDR2 ANQGSEA. V gave up 4 bases and J gave up 4 bases, with 12 bases separating them.

This clonotype was detected many times. In DNA form, the CDR3 reads TGCAGTGCTAGGCCCCTGGCAGGACCCTACGAGCAGTACTTC. It yields the protein CSARPLAGPYEQYF. The V gene is TRBV20-1, the J gene TRBJ2-7; D is undetermined. CDR3 length: 14 residues. V lost 3 bases, J lost 2 bases, and 14 bases lay in between. Per the germline V gene, CDR1 is DFQATT and CDR2 is SNEGSKA (reference sequence).

Concerning this clonotype: A much larger clone differs from this one at a single base, so this may be a read error. V is TRBV20-1 and J is TRBJ2-2, with D unresolved. CDR3 length: 15 residues. Germline CDR1 DFQATT, CDR2 SNEGSKA (reference sequence). Here the CDR3 reads CSAPGETASTRELFF. For the CDR3, the DNA is TGCAGCGCCCCTGGCGAGACGGCATCCACCAGGGAGCTGTTTTTT.

This clonotype showed up many times. The V and J genes are TRBV3-1 and TRBJ1-2, with D possibly TRBD1 on 5 matching bases. The germline V gene has CDR1 LGHDT and CDR2 YNNKEL (reference sequence). The CDR3 runs 15 residues. The V end was cut by 2 bases, the J end by 3 bases, with 13 bases between. CDR3 in amino acids: CASSQSSGRDYGYTF. The CDR3 region has the DNA TGTGCCAGCAGCCAATCTTCAGGGAGAGACTATGGCTACACCTTC.

This clonotype was seen repeatedly, ten times or more. This sequence joins TRBV20-1 and TRBJ2-5; 7 nucleotides agree with TRBD1. The germline CDR1 and CDR2 sequences are DFQATT and SNEGSKA (reference sequence). Trimming cost V 8 bases and J 1 base; bases outside gene matches: 10. This CDR3 comprises 14 residues. CDR3 sequence (DNA): TGCAGTCCACTTGCTGACAGGGCCCAAGAGACCCAGTACTTC. Residues: CSPLADRAQETQYF.

Comments on this clonotype: This may be a read error, as it is one base from a much larger clone. V and J are TRBV5-4 and TRBJ1-6; D perhaps matches TRBD1 (6 bases). Germline CDR1 is SGHNT and CDR2 is YYREEE (reference sequence). This CDR3 is built from 14 residues. The CDR3 sequence: CASSAGQHNSSLHF. The CDR3 DNA reads as TGTGCCAGCAGCGCCGGACAGCATAATTCATCCCTCCACTTT.

The genes are TRBV28 and TRBJ2-7; D may correspond to TRBD1 or TRBD2 (5 bases each). Trimming took 10 bases from V and 2 from J, leaving 12 bases between them. The CDR3 contains 12 residues. Germline V gene sequence: CDR1 MDHEN, CDR2 SYDVKM. The CDR3 protein is CAIQRGAYEQYF. The CDR3 nucleotides read TGTGCCATCCAACGGGGCGCCTACGAGCAGTACTTC.

This clonotype was seen many times. The chain joins TRBV6-5 to TRBJ1-5, with D possibly matching TRBD1 (6 bases). With 2 bases removed from V and 4 bases from J, the gap between germline ends came to 6 bases. Germline-derived CDR1 and CDR2 are MNHEY and SVGAGI. The CDR3 spans 13 residues. CDR3 DNA sequence: TGTGCCAGCAGTTACAGGGGGAATCAGCCCCAGCATTTT. Translating gives CASSYRGNQPQHF.

Regarding this clonotype: One end of the junction is discordant with germline, which a read error may explain. The V call is TRBV5-4, the J call TRBJ1-2, with D perhaps TRBD1 (6 bases). Germline-derived CDR1 and CDR2 are SGHNT and YYREEE (reference sequence). CDR3 size: 15 residues. The DNA of the CDR3 is TGTGCCAGCGGCTTACTCAACAGGGAAGATAAGGGCTACACCTTC. This gives the protein CASGLLNREDKGYTF.

On this clonotype itself: Since the CDR3 does not end with the conserved phenylalanine or tryptophan, this likely comes from a read error. This sequence joins TRBV4-1 and TRBJ2-2, with 7 bases lining up with TRBD2. The CDR3 contains 15 residues. The germline V gene has CDR1 MGHRA and CDR2 YSYEKL. The V and J ends lost 1 base and 5 bases, in that order; junction bases with no gene match: 4. CDR3 region: CASSQVVGGTGELFS. For the CDR3, the DNA is TGCGCCAGCAGCCAAGTCGTGGGAGGGACCGGGGAGCTGTTTTCT.

This clonotype appeared many times. V usage is TRBV9 and J usage is TRBJ2-7; a weak D match, TRBD1 (6 bases). Germline V gives CDR1 SGDLS, CDR2 YYNGEE. This CDR3 has 14 residues. V gave up 4 bases and J gave up 2 bases, with 13 bases separating them. The DNA for the CDR3 is TGTGCCAGCAGCCATCCCGGGACACCCTACGAGCAGTACTTC. The encoded protein is CASSHPGTPYEQYF.

Note on this clonotype: The germline gene is not matched at one end of the junction; a read error may be the cause. V usage is TRBV5-6 and J usage is TRBJ2-5, with TRBD1 matching 9 bases. Germline assignment: CDR1 SGHDT and CDR2 YYEEEE. The CDR3 runs 16 residues. As DNA, the CDR3 is TGTGCCAACAGCCGGATGACGGGACAGGGTGTAGAGACCCAGTACTTC. Amino acids: CANSRMTGQGVETQYF.

Concerning this clonotype: This may be a read error: a much more frequent sequence differs by one nucleotide. The chain is built from TRBV14 and TRBJ2-1, with 7 bases fitting TRBD2. The CDR3 sequence is 14 residues long. Germline V gene data show CDR1 as SGHDN and CDR2 as FVKESK. DNA of the CDR3: TGTGCCAGCAGGCCTAGCGGCTCCTACAATGAGCAGCTCTTC. It codes for CASRPSGSYNEQLF.

The sample holds many counts of this clonotype. This chain links TRBV12-3 or TRBV12-4 with TRBJ2-1; D could derive from TRBD1 or TRBD2 (5 bases each). There are 13 residues in the CDR3. V was trimmed by 3 bases and J by 8 bases, leaving 11 bases between them. The DNA of the CDR3 is TGTGCCAGCAGTTTTGGGGGATTCGATGAGCAGTTCTTC. Translating it yields CASSFGGFDEQFF.

This clonotype was recorded many times. One end of the junction does not line up with germline, which may come from a read error. This chain joins TRBV7-7 and TRBJ2-1; D might be TRBD1 or TRBD2, each matching 6 bases. CDR1 and CDR2 (germline): SSHAT, FNYEAQ (reference sequence). CDR3 length equals 13 residues. The DNA of the CDR3 is TGTGCTAGCAGCCGGAGGGGGGACAATGAGCAGTTCTTC. This encodes CASSRRGDNEQFF.

As regards this clonotype: A single base separates this from a much larger clone, so it may be a read error. J is TRBJ2-2 and V is TRBV7-3; TRBD2 might be the D (6 bases). Looked up from germline, CDR1 is SGHTA and CDR2 is FQGTGA. This CDR3 is built from 15 residues. The CDR3 DNA follows: TGTGCCAGCGGCTTAAGTGGGGAGGTCGCCGGGGGGCTGTTTTTT. Amino acid sequence: CASGLSGEVAGGLFF. Looking up the rest from reference TRBV7-3 and TRBJ2-2 gives the full variable domain: GAGVSQTPSNKVTEKGKYVELRCDPISGHTALYWYRQSLGQGPEFLIYFQGTGAADDSGLPNDRFFAVRPEGSVSTLKIQRTERGDSAVYLCASGLSGEVAGGLFFGEGSRLTVL.

This clonotype was found many times. The rearrangement links TRBV12-3 or TRBV12-4 to TRBJ1-4, with TRBD1 identical over 10 bases. CDR3 length equals 15 residues. The V gene end was trimmed by 6 bases and the J gene end by 6 bases; junction bases not matched to a gene: 7. CDR3: CASRNSGTGDEKLFF. Here the CDR3 DNA reads TGTGCCAGCAGGAATTCCGGGACAGGGGATGAAAAACTGTTTTTT.

This clonotype was counted at least ten times. V usage is TRBV11-3 and J usage is TRBJ2-7; D not certain. Germline values: CDR1 SGHNT, CDR2 YENEEA. The CDR3 is made up of 15 amino acids. Trimming stripped 1 base from V and 3 bases from J, with 13 bases between. This CDR3 is CASSLAGSSSYEQYF. The CDR3 DNA reads as TGTGCCAGCAGCTTAGCCGGCTCCAGCAGCTACGAGCAGTACTTC.

This clonotype was picked up many times. The J gene is TRBJ2-7, the V gene TRBV20-1, with TRBD1 matching 8 bases. Trimming at V came to 0 bases and at J to 6 bases, leaving 4 bases not matched to a gene. CDR1 and CDR2 from the germline V gene are DFQATT and SNEGSKA (reference sequence). The CDR3 has 13 residues. CDR3 sequence (DNA): TGCAGTGCTAGAGACAGGGGGCTTGCCGAGCAGTACTTC. Translating gives CSARDRGLAEQYF.

As for this clonotype: This clone may be a read error of a much larger clone one base away. The genes are TRBV6-5 and TRBJ2-3; D remains unclear. The CDR3 contains 11 residues. Germline assignment: CDR1 MNHEY and CDR2 SVGAGI. V was shortened by 9 bases and J by 5 bases, with 9 bases between the two germline ends. The CDR3 sequence: CASHHLDTQYF. The CDR3 DNA reads as TGTGCCAGTCACCATTTAGATACGCAGTATTTT.